This T cell receptor (beta chain) was observed in a study of CD8+CD57+ T cells in acquired aplastic anemia. To note about this clonotype: Its cognate antigen is unknown.

CD8+CD57+ cell expansion had been shown by flow cytometry in patients chosen for sequencing. Patients had not yet gotten any therapy when their blood was taken for sampling. The CDR3 spans 12 residues. V gave up 8 bases and J gave up 8 bases, with 12 bases separating them. Genomic DNA served as template for TCR beta VDJ and CDR3 profiling. Each CDR3 protein gets one entry after TCRdb re-called the reads with MiXCR. The table includes about 200,000 distinct CDR3 sequences, about 62% detected once. Whole-study findings and limits: Patients shared approximately 30 CD8+ CDR3 sequences with controls.

Material for sequencing was sorted CD4+, CD8+, or CD8+CD57+ T cells (not recorded which) from PBMCs. The rearrangement links TRBV12-3 or TRBV12-4 to TRBJ2-2, with no clear D. This receptor was taken from a human donor with aplastic anemia. CDR3 nucleotide sequence: TGTGCCAGCGGCCCCGGATGGGGGGAGCTGTTTTTT. Its protein is CASGPGWGELFF.